The rows below give T cell receptor beta chains drawn from one sample of a study of shared clonotypes between healthy human individuals. Sequencing was performed with immunoSEQ multiplex PCR; in TCRdb, only in-frame clones are kept and a portion is missing. Of some 550,000 clones detected, roughly 97% appear once; the ten largest clones hold around 0.058%. The sequenced sample consisted of naive CD4+ T cells sorted from blood. All receptors come from a woman between 25 and 40 years old in good health. CDR3s include the opening cysteine and the closing phenylalanine or tryptophan. The order of the fields is V gene, D gene, J gene, CDR3 DNA, CDR3 protein. D genes are given only for firm matches.

v_call: TRBV5-1
d_call: TRBD2
j_call: TRBJ2-3
cdr3_nt: TGCGCCAGCGGATCTAGCGGAGAGCCTAGCACAGATACGCAGTATTTT
cdr3_aa: CASGSSGEPSTDTQYF

v_call: TRBV5-4
d_call: TRBD2
j_call: TRBJ2-1
cdr3_nt: TGTGCCAGCAGCCCGGGGGGGGCGAGGGATAGGTTCTTC
cdr3_aa: CASSPGGARDRFF

v_call: TRBV10-3
d_call: TRBD1
j_call: TRBJ2-1
cdr3_nt: TGTGCCACCGCCCCGGGACAGGAATGGGTCGAGCAGTTCTTC
cdr3_aa: CATAPGQEWVEQFF

v_call: TRBV2
d_call: NA
j_call: TRBJ1-5
cdr3_nt: TGTGCCAGCAGTGCCCGGGGATATAGCAATCAGCCCCAGCATTTT
cdr3_aa: CASSARGYSNQPQHF

v_call: TRBV6-5
d_call: NA
j_call: TRBJ2-6
cdr3_nt: TGTGCCAGCAGTCTCAACTCTGGGGCCAACGTCCTGACTTTC
cdr3_aa: CASSLNSGANVLTF

v_call: TRBV5-1
d_call: NA
j_call: TRBJ2-7
cdr3_nt: TGCGCCAGCAGCTGGACTACCTCCTACGAGCAGTACTTC
cdr3_aa: CASSWTTSYEQYF

v_call: TRBV5-6
d_call: NA
j_call: TRBJ2-7
cdr3_nt: TGTGCCAGCAGCTCGATCTACGAGCAGTACTTC
cdr3_aa: CASSSIYEQYF

v_call: TRBV29-1
d_call: NA
j_call: TRBJ2-5
cdr3_nt: TGCAGCGTTGTTGGGGAGACCCAGTACTTC
cdr3_aa: CSVVGETQYF

v_call: TRBV29-1
d_call: NA
j_call: TRBJ1-4
cdr3_nt: TGCAGCGTGGGGGTCGGGTCCAGGTTGGTGGCTAATGAAAAACTGTTTTTT
cdr3_aa: CSVGVGSRLVANEKLFF

v_call: TRBV18
d_call: NA
j_call: TRBJ2-6
cdr3_nt: TGTGCCAGCTCACCACTAGGGACTCCGAGCTCTGGGGCCAACGTCCTGACTTTC
cdr3_aa: CASSPLGTPSSGANVLTF

v_call: TRBV5-4
d_call: TRBD1
j_call: TRBJ2-7
cdr3_nt: TGTGCCAGCAGGATGACAGGGGGAATATCCTACGAGCAGTACTTC
cdr3_aa: CASRMTGGISYEQYF

v_call: TRBV23-1
d_call: NA
j_call: TRBJ2-5
cdr3_nt: TGCGCCAAACCTGAGGGGCCCTACGAGACCCAGTACTTC
cdr3_aa: CAKPEGPYETQYF

v_call: TRBV28
d_call: NA
j_call: TRBJ2-7
cdr3_nt: TGTGCCAGCAGTTTTAATTTGCTAGCGAGGTTGTACGAGCAGTACTTC
cdr3_aa: CASSFNLLARLYEQYF